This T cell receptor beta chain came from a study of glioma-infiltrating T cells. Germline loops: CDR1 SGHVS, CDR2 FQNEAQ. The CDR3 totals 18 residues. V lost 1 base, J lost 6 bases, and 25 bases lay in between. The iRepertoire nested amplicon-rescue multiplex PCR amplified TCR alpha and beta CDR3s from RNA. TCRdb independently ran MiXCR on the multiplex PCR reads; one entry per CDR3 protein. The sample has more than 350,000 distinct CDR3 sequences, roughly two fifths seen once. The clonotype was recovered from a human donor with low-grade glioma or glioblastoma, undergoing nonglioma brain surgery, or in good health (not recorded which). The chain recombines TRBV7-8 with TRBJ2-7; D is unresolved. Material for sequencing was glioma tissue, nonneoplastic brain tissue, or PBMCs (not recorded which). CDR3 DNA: TGTGCCAGCAGCTTAGTTCCCCCCCCGACTCACCCCCGGCTCGAGCAGTACTTC. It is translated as CASSLVPPPTHPRLEQYF. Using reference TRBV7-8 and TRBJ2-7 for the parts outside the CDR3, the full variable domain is GAGVSQSPRYKVAKRGQDVALRCDPISGHVSLFWYQQALGQGPEFLTYFQNEAQLDKSGLPSDRFFAERPEGSVSTLKIQRTQQEDSAVYLCASSLVPPPTHPRLEQYFGPGTRLTVT.